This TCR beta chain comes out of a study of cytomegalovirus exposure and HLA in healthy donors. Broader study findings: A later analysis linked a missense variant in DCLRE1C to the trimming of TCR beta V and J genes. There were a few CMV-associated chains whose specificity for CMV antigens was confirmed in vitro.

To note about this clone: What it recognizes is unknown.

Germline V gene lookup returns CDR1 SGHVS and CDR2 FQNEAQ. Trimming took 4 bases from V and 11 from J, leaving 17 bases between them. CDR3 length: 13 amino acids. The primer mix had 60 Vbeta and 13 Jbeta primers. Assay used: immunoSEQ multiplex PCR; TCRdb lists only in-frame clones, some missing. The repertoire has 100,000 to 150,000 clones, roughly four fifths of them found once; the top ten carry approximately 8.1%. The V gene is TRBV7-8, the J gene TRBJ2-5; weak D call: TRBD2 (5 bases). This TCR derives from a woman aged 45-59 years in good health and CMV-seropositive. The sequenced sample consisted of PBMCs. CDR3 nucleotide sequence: TGTGCCAGCAGCTCTAGATGGGGAGCATCGCAGTACTTC. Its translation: CASSSRWGASQYF.